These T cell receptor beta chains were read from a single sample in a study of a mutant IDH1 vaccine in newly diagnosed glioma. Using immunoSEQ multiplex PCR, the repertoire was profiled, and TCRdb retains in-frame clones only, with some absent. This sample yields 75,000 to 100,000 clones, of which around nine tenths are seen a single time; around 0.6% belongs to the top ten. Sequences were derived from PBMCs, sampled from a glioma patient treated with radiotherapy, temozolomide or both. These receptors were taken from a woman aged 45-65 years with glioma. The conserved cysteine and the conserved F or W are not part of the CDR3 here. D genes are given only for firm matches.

ATRRIGKNIQY	NA	TRBV15	TRBJ2-4	11
ASSADVNQPQH	NA	TRBV2	TRBJ1-5	11
ASALGLSYEQY	NA	TRBV28	TRBJ2-7	11
ASSLLGYEQY	NA	TRBV7-8	TRBJ2-7	10
ASSSLHSEDEQF	NA	TRBV28	TRBJ2-1	12
ASHRPGDGMGTDTQY	NA	TRBV5-1	TRBJ2-3	15
ASSEELGTQY	NA	TRBV19	TRBJ2-5	10
ASSFPGLQKNTGELF	NA	TRBV28	TRBJ2-2	15
ASSPMAAFDNEQF	NA	TRBV18	TRBJ2-1	13
ATYGTEAF	NA	TRBV7-9	TRBJ1-1	8
ASRGTSGRTTDTQY	TRBD2	TRBV6-6	TRBJ2-3	14
ASSYRQNEAF	NA	TRBV6-6	TRBJ1-1	10
ASSQAQDPGNTIY	NA	TRBV4-1	TRBJ1-3	13
ASRKTVNTGELF	NA	TRBV6-5	TRBJ2-2	12
ASSQTGISGNTIY	NA	TRBV5-5	TRBJ1-3	13
ASGFNTDTQY	NA	TRBV12-5	TRBJ2-3	10
ASSLPWRGRAYNEQF	NA	TRBV28	TRBJ2-1	15
ASSYSAGEIKY	NA	TRBV6-5	TRBJ2-7	11
ASSDAGEIGETQY	NA	TRBV10-2	TRBJ2-5	13
ASSLWASGYTDTQY	TRBD2	TRBV27	TRBJ2-3	14
ASSLGTGVDTEAF	TRBD1	TRBV7-9	TRBJ1-1	13
ASSLPLLAGLGAYEQY	TRBD2	TRBV11-3	TRBJ2-7	16
ASSEGGQGYEKLF	TRBD1	TRBV6-1	TRBJ1-4	13
ASYRGREQY	TRBD1	TRBV30	TRBJ2-7	9
AWSRDRGSYEQY	TRBD1	TRBV30	TRBJ2-7	12
ASIGGRNEQY	NA	TRBV2	TRBJ2-7	10
ASRPGHTYEQY	NA	TRBV7-9	TRBJ2-7	11
SARLAGGPNEQY	TRBD2	TRBV29-1	TRBJ2-7	12
ASSTSGKENEAF	NA	TRBV5-1	TRBJ1-1	12
ATSTGSNTGELF	NA	TRBV15	TRBJ2-2	12
ASSTDSGNYNEQF	TRBD2	TRBV9	TRBJ2-1	13
ASSSDRANTGELF	TRBD1	TRBV27	TRBJ2-2	13
ASSNLGHQVTEAF	NA	TRBV21-1	TRBJ1-1	13
ASTTRRGRGQPQH	NA	TRBV28	TRBJ1-5	13
ASSQDRALPTGATNEKLF	NA	TRBV4-2	TRBJ1-4	18
ASSPLALPSEQY	NA	TRBV13	TRBJ2-7	12
AWTSGLGEQF	NA	TRBV30	TRBJ2-1	10
ASSRNAQTGSYGYT	TRBD1	TRBV9	TRBJ1-2	14
ASTDTEFYGYT	NA	TRBV6-5	TRBJ1-2	11
ASSDLAGASRF	TRBD2	TRBV6-1	TRBJ2-1	11
ASSSTSTNEKLF	NA	TRBV5-1	TRBJ1-4	12
ASSTNPGQAYEQY	NA	TRBV21-1	TRBJ2-7	13
ASSPKPGKRDYEQY	TRBD2	TRBV7-9	TRBJ2-7	14
ASSLAGTGGTNEQF	TRBD1	TRBV5-1	TRBJ2-1	14
ASSFHLSGLTYEQY	NA	TRBV28	TRBJ2-7	14
ASSEGGLSTQY	NA	TRBV6-1	TRBJ2-5	11
ASSSGQPNTEAF	NA	TRBV7-9	TRBJ1-1	12